The entry below gives a single T cell receptor (beta chain) sequence along with its context. Its antigen is unidentified. This record comes from a study of lymphopenia after photon versus proton radiotherapy. Whole-study findings and limits: Post-nadir diversity loss with photons came from oligoclonal expansion, particularly CD8+ Temra cells.

V shed 1 base and J shed 1 base, with 17 bases lying between them. Per the germline V gene, CDR1 is LGHNA and CDR2 is YNFKEQ. The CDR3 is 17 amino acids. Data came from immunoSEQ multiplex PCR; TCRdb stores just in-frame clones and leaves some out. The sample lists 50,000 to 75,000 clones; approximately 84% were seen once. The chain couples TRBV4-2 to TRBJ2-7; a weak D match, TRBD2 (6 bases). The source of this sequence is a middle-aged man with gastric cancer. The sequences come from peripheral blood, collected from a patient treated with photon-based radiotherapy. The CDR3 region has the DNA TGTGCCAGCAGCCAAGTTAGTAGCGGAGCGATGTCCTACGAGCAGTACTTC. It codes for CASSQVSSGAMSYEQYF.